This T cell receptor beta chain was sequenced for a study of cytomegalovirus exposure and HLA in healthy donors. The PCR ran on 60 Vbeta and 13 Jbeta primers. Using immunoSEQ multiplex PCR, the repertoire was profiled, and TCRdb retains in-frame clones only, with some absent. The table lists roughly 110,000 clones, around 73% of them singletons. CDR3 length: 14 residues. Germline V gene data show CDR1 as SGHKS and CDR2 as YYEKEE (reference sequence). The V end was cut by 0 bases, the J end by 7 bases, with 11 bases between. The chain uses TRBV5-5 and TRBJ1-5; D gene unclear. The receptor comes from a man aged 25 to 40 in good health and CMV-seronegative. Sample: PBMCs. CDR3 loop: CASSLGPGPQPQHF. CDR3 in DNA: TGTGCCAGCAGCTTGGGGCCTGGGCCCCAGCCCCAGCATTTT.